The T cell receptor (beta chain) under discussion was sequenced for a study of OX40 agonist ivuxolimab in advanced cancers. Broadly, across the study: Ivuxolimab, which targeted the costimulatory receptor OX40 (CD134), was an agonistic, fully human IgG2 monoclonal antibody. Intravenous ivuxolimab was administered to patients every 2 weeks at six dose levels: 0.01, 0.1, 0.3, 1.5, 3 and 10 mg/kg. Among the approximately 54 dose-escalation patients, some 20 had hepatocellular carcinoma, roughly 15 melanoma, 9 renal cell carcinoma and 9 head and neck cancer. In the dose-escalation cohort, 75% to 90% of patients were male, and the mean age was approximately 60 years with a range of roughly 20 to 80. Patients were allowed to have had prior anti-PD-1, anti-PD-L1 or anti-CTLA-4 therapy, and approximately 40% of the dose-escalation patients had previously received checkpoint inhibitors. Three dose-escalation patients achieved partial responses, one with hepatocellular carcinoma and two with cutaneous melanoma. Peripheral TCRbeta sequencing was intended to test whether TCR sequence diversity was altered and clonal T-cell expansion was caused by ivuxolimab. The paper describes the monotherapy dose-escalation part (N of about 47 patients) of the phase I trial of ivuxolimab. The study at large found these results: In partial responders in the 0.1-3.0 mg/kg groups, normalized peripheral clonal expansion was found to be among the lowest, especially among CD8+ T cells. Clonal expansion of both CD4+ and CD8+ blood T cells was observed from baseline to week 6 at doses 0.1 to 3.0 mg/kg. After ivuxolimab, CD8+ T cells had more expanded clones than CD4+ T cells on average. Which antigens the clonally expanded peripheral T cells were specific for was not determined. Low levels of normalized T-cell clonal expansion were also shown by some nonresponding patients.

Of note for this clone: Its antigen specificity is not known. Within one base of it there is no much larger clone, and no base qualities were kept.

To sequence the TCRbeta CDR3 region, genomic DNA was isolated from the sorted cells. The immunoSEQ Assay was used to sequence the TCRbeta CDR3 regions. The clones in this table, taken by TCRdb from immuneACCESS, are in-frame only. Not every clone is retained; where verified, under half of the shortfall comes from an unresolved V gene, and the cause of the rest is unknown. In all, the sample holds 80,000 or so clones, and 90% of those were seen once. Clones ranked in the top ten supply 1.5% to 2% of the sample. The trial excluded patients who had a history of autoimmune disease or who were on systemic immunosuppression. Peripheral blood for TCR sequencing was drawn from every dose cohort at baseline, at cycle 4 day 1 and at cycle 7 day 1. Samples came from an open-label, multicenter, first-in-human phase I dose-escalation trial of ivuxolimab. The trial enrolled adults with locally advanced or metastatic head and neck squamous cell, hepatocellular, melanoma or renal cell carcinoma. CD4+ and CD8+ T cells were sorted separately from peripheral blood before TCR sequencing.

CDR1 and CDR2, looked up from the germline V gene (reference sequence), are MNHNY and SVGAGI. The CDR3 numbers 15 residues from cysteine through phenylalanine. Only the CDR3 region is kept as DNA, spanning 45 bases read in frame from base 1. Recombination joined TRBV6-6 with TRBJ2-3; TRBD2 fits 11 bases in the junction. Sequencing used CD4+ or CD8+ T cells sorted from blood, obtained in a trial of the OX40 agonist ivuxolimab. The TCR comes from an adult with an advanced solid tumor such as melanoma, head and neck, liver or kidney cancer. The base sequence is TGTGGGGCTAGCGGGGGGCAGATGATTACAGATACGCAGTATTTT. Translation gives CGASGGQMITDTQYF.